Each of the 31 T cell receptor beta chains below was sequenced from the same sample in a study of CXCR3-negative and CXCR3-positive naive CD8 T cells. UMI-labeled 5' RACE TRB cDNA libraries were prepared from the cells. TCRdb re-called the 5' RACE reads and shows each CDR3 protein once, DNA omitted. There are several thousand distinct CDR3 sequences in the sample, with 1% to 1.5% held by the top ten. The specimen sequenced was naive CXCR3- CD8+ T cells from blood. Subset in this sample: CD45RO-CCR7+CD27+CD95- naive CD8+ T cells lacking CXCR3 (TNR3-). The receptors here all came from a human donor in good health. Some clones in this sample may be carry-over from other donors' samples.

This clonotype shows up as medium-sized by frequency. The chain carries TRBV20-1 and TRBJ1-5; TCRdb's D gene call, TRBD1, goes unchecked for lack of DNA. Germline CDR1 is DFQATT and CDR2 is SNEGSKA (reference sequence). The CDR3 loop spans 14 amino acids. CDR3 loop: CSARDRQSNQPQHF.

V is TRBV15 and J is TRBJ2-5. The CDR3 runs 14 residues. Per the germline V gene, CDR1 is LNHNV and CDR2 is YYDKDF (reference sequence). CDR3 loop: CATSRDDGSETQYF.

Considering frequency, this clonotype is medium-sized (0.01 to 0.1%). V usage is TRBV20-1 and J usage is TRBJ1-3. CDR3 length equals 16 residues. Germline V gene sequence: CDR1 DFQATT, CDR2 SNEGSKA (reference sequence). The chain's CDR3 is CSARDTTAYELNTIYF.

V usage is TRBV23-1 and J usage is TRBJ2-1; without DNA, the TCRdb call of TRBD1 cannot be checked. TRBV23-1 is treated as an ORF (open reading frame) with a function not yet certain. The CDR3 spans 15 residues. CDR3 protein: CASNRQGSSYNEQFF.

The chain has TRBV12-3 or TRBV12-4 and TRBJ2-7. The CDR3 spans 13 residues. The CDR3 here is CASSFSVTYEQYF.

In terms of frequency, this clonotype is medium-sized (0.01 to 0.1%). V is TRBV25-1 and J is TRBJ1-2; the TRBD1 assignment by TCRdb is unverifiable without DNA. The CDR3 covers 13 residues. CDR1 MGHDK and CDR2 SYGVNS come from the germline V gene. CDR3 sequence: CASRPRGARGYTF.

V is TRBV6-2 or TRBV6-3 and J is TRBJ2-4; TCRdb reports TRBD2, a call that lacks DNA to check it against. Germline assignment: CDR1 MNHEY and CDR2 SVGEGT. The CDR3 runs 19 residues. CDR3 amino acids: CASSNAGLRAEWEENIQYF.

The chain couples TRBV6-5 to TRBJ2-7; TCRdb's D call of TRBD1 is untestable without DNA. The CDR3 runs 16 residues. Germline CDR1 MNHEY, CDR2 SVGAGI. This CDR3 is CASSPFPGEGQDEQYF.

This clonotype counts as medium-sized (0.01 to 0.1%) by frequency. The chain links TRBV7-8 to TRBJ1-4; TCRdb outputs TRBD1, but without DNA this stays unchecked. Germline loops: CDR1 SGHVS, CDR2 FQNEAQ. The CDR3 loop spans 14 amino acids. This CDR3 is CASSLLGTTEKLFF.

The chain couples TRBV6-1 to TRBJ2-1; as DNA is missing, the TRBD2 call by TCRdb cannot be tested. The CDR3 extends over 20 amino acids. Germline assignment: CDR1 MNHNS and CDR2 SASEGT. Here the CDR3 reads CASSELVLAGDRSVANEQFF.

Measured by frequency, this clonotype is medium-sized (0.01 to 0.1%). The chain couples TRBV25-1 to TRBJ2-3; TCRdb's D call, TRBD1, is unchecked because there is no DNA. CDR1 is MGHDK, CDR2 SYGVNS, per germline. The length of the CDR3 is 19 residues. This CDR3 is CASSESLGVTGSSPDTQYF.

This clonotype is called medium-sized based on its frequency. The J gene is TRBJ1-2, the V gene TRBV12-3 or TRBV12-4; the D gene TCRdb calls, TRBD1, cannot be checked with no DNA. This CDR3 has 14 residues. The CDR3 sequence: CASSLAPRVYGYTF.

This clonotype is identified as medium-sized (0.01 to 0.1%) from frequency. The rearrangement links TRBV12-3 or TRBV12-4 to TRBJ1-1; TCRdb names TRBD1, which stays unverified in the absence of DNA. The CDR3 loop spans 14 amino acids. CDR3 sequence reads: CASSLNRGRTEAFF.

According to its frequency, this clonotype is medium-sized (0.01 to 0.1%). The chain is built from TRBV2 and TRBJ1-1; TCRdb's D gene call, TRBD1, goes unchecked for lack of DNA. Looked up from germline, CDR1 is SNHLY and CDR2 is FYNNEI. CDR3 size: 15 residues. The CDR3 loop is CASSEGTGEGTEAFF.

This clonotype is called medium-sized (0.01 to 0.1%) based on its frequency. The CDR3 sequence: CASSDWASGTGNTYNEQFF. The J gene is TRBJ2-1, the V gene TRBV25-1; lacking DNA, the TRBD1 call made by TCRdb goes unchecked. In germline, CDR1 is MGHDK, CDR2 SYGVNS. The CDR3 contains 19 residues.

Considering frequency, this clonotype is medium-sized. This chain joins TRBV21-1 and TRBJ2-7; TCRdb designates TRBD1, a call that cannot be tested without DNA. TRBV21-1 is described as a pseudogene. The CDR3 is 16 residues long. CDR3 region: CASSSPPGHGPCEQYF.

The rearrangement joins TRBV28 to TRBJ2-3; without DNA, the TCRdb call of TRBD1 cannot be checked. CDR1 is MDHEN and CDR2 is SYDVKM in the germline V gene. The CDR3 is 17 residues long. The CDR3 region is CASGPSYGTGGPDTQYF.

Its frequency marks this clonotype as medium-sized. The J gene is TRBJ2-7, the V gene TRBV25-1; lacking DNA, the TRBD1 call made by TCRdb goes unchecked. Looked up from germline, CDR1 is MGHDK and CDR2 is SYGVNS. CDR3 length: 12 amino acids. CDR3 protein: CASSPGGNEQYF.

Considering frequency, this clonotype is medium-sized. The J gene is TRBJ2-3, the V gene TRBV4-2; checking the TCRdb D call of TRBD1 is not possible without DNA. Germline V gene lookup returns CDR1 LGHNA and CDR2 YNFKEQ. The CDR3 runs to 13 residues. CDR3 amino acids: CASSHRVPDTQYF.

This clonotype is deemed medium-sized by its frequency. This sequence joins TRBV29-1 and TRBJ2-7; absent DNA, TCRdb's TRBD2 call cannot be checked. CDR3 size: 11 residues. Germline V gives CDR1 SQVTM, CDR2 ANQGSEA. The CDR3 reads CSVGEGGEQYF.

The genes are TRBV5-1 and TRBJ2-1; TCRdb indicates TRBD1, and absent DNA this call remains unverified. The germline CDR1 and CDR2 sequences are SGHRS and YFSETQ. The CDR3 is made up of 12 amino acids. The CDR3 protein is CASSRPADEQFF.

By frequency, this clonotype is medium-sized. The chain is built from TRBV20-1 and TRBJ2-7; TCRdb returns TRBD1, unconfirmable since there is no DNA. The CDR3 contains 14 residues. Per the germline V gene, CDR1 is DFQATT and CDR2 is SNEGSKA (reference sequence). CDR3 protein: CSSQSRDTTYEQYF.

The chain joins TRBV14 to TRBJ2-1; the D call of TRBD2 rests on TCRdb alone, since no DNA is present to check it. CDR3 length equals 16 residues. The germline V gene encodes CDR1 SGHDN and CDR2 FVKESK. The CDR3 is CASSDGTSGSFDEQFF.

Measured by frequency, this clonotype is medium-sized. V usage is TRBV5-1 and J usage is TRBJ1-2; TCRdb reports TRBD1, a call that lacks DNA to check it against. In germline, CDR1 is SGHRS, CDR2 YFSETQ. The CDR3 loop spans 17 amino acids. CDR3 loop: CASSFYDRGLTNYGYTF.

Its frequency marks this clonotype as medium-sized. This CDR3 reads CSASLWKAGGGTQYF. V usage is TRBV20-1 and J usage is TRBJ2-5; the D call from TCRdb, TRBD2, cannot be confirmed without DNA. This CDR3 region has 15 residues. Germline V gives CDR1 DFQATT, CDR2 SNEGSKA (reference sequence).

In terms of frequency, this clonotype is medium-sized. The rearrangement joins TRBV2 to TRBJ1-4; TCRdb proposes TRBD1, but this gene call is untestable without DNA. The germline CDR1 and CDR2 sequences are SNHLY and FYNNEI. This CDR3 contains 21 residues. The chain's CDR3 is CASSPLPGGGGTAATNEKLFF.

The rearrangement joins TRBV11-3 to TRBJ2-2. This CDR3 spans 16 amino acids. CDR1 SGHNT and CDR2 YENEEA come from the germline V gene. CDR3 residues: CASSSAGTGNTGELFF.

The chain has TRBV12-3 or TRBV12-4 and TRBJ1-1; TCRdb's D call of TRBD1 is untestable without DNA. CDR3 size: 11 residues. Here the CDR3 reads CASRAGAKAFF.

This clonotype is identified as medium-sized (0.01 to 0.1%) from frequency. The chain combines TRBV5-5 with TRBJ1-4. CDR1 is SGHKS, CDR2 YYEKEE, per germline (reference sequence). The CDR3 has 14 amino acids. The CDR3 loop is CASSLRSTNEKLFF.

According to its frequency, this clonotype is medium-sized. The chain couples TRBV29-1 to TRBJ2-1; the TRBD2 assignment by TCRdb is unverifiable without DNA. Germline assignment: CDR1 SQVTM and CDR2 ANQGSEA. This CDR3 is built from 15 residues. CDR3 loop: CSVVVAGISYNEQFF.

The chain carries TRBV19 and TRBJ2-2. The germline V gene has CDR1 LNHDA and CDR2 SQIVND (reference sequence). The CDR3 spans 12 residues. The CDR3 here is CASSILSGELFF.